Following are 17 T cell receptor beta chains from one sample sequenced in a study of blood T cell repertoires in COVID-19. TCRdb's table, derived via immunoSEQ multiplex PCR, lists solely in-frame clones and lacks some. Here the sample spans about 160,000 clones, roughly 80% being singletons. Sequencing input: peripheral blood. These receptors all come from a woman between 40 and 50 years old with COVID-19, enrolled during active disease.

CDR3 region: CASSLRGTTSTDTQYF. The CDR3 DNA is TGTGCCAGCAGCTTACGAGGTACCACTAGCACAGATACGCAGTATTTT. The chain links TRBV7-3 to TRBJ2-3; D remains ambiguous. Germline assignment: CDR1 SGHTA and CDR2 FQGTGA. This CDR3 has 16 amino acids. The ends were cut back, 2 bases at V and 0 bases at J, with 12 bases in the middle.

This chain connects TRBV3-1 (or the pseudogene TRBV3-2) to TRBJ1-2, with 8 bases fitting TRBD1. Germline-derived CDR1 and CDR2 are LGHDT and YNNKEL (reference sequence). The length of the CDR3 is 15 residues. V gave up 2 bases and J gave up 8 bases; unmatched junction bases: 10. DNA for the CDR3: TGTGCCAGCAGCCAACTTTCAGGGGGCACGGGCGGCTACACCTTC. It yields the protein CASSQLSGGTGGYTF.

This sequence joins TRBV5-5 and TRBJ2-6, with TRBD1 as a possible D gene (6 bases). V lost 4 bases, J lost 2 bases, and 13 bases lay in between. Germline lookup yields CDR1 SGHKS and CDR2 YYEKEE (reference sequence). The CDR3 spans 16 residues. CDR3 residues: CASSHRVMAGANVLTF. The CDR3 DNA reads TGTGCCAGCAGCCACAGGGTTATGGCTGGGGCCAACGTCCTGACTTTC.

This clone has only a few counts. The chain combines TRBV29-1 with TRBJ1-1; no definite D call. The CDR3 length is 15 residues. The V gene lost 3 bases and the J gene lost 1 base, with 15 bases spanning the gap. Germline V gene lookup returns CDR1 SQVTM and CDR2 ANQGSEA. Written as DNA, the CDR3 is TGCAGCGTTGATCTTAGCGGAACAACGAACACTGAAGCTTTCTTT. It translates to CSVDLSGTTNTEAFF.

The V and J genes are TRBV19 and TRBJ2-1, with 8 bases lining up with TRBD1. V shed 8 bases and J 7 bases; nucleotides not matched to a gene: 13. The CDR3 is 15 residues long. Germline CDR1 is LNHDA and CDR2 is SQIVND (reference sequence). CDR3 DNA sequence: TGTGCCAGTGCCGAGACAGGGGAGGTAGAAAATGAGCAGTTCTTC. Encoded protein: CASAETGEVENEQFF.

The rearrangement uses TRBV6-5 and TRBJ2-1, with D perhaps TRBD2 (5 bases). CDR3 size: 16 residues. Germline V lookup: CDR1 MNHEY, CDR2 SVGAGI. The V end lost 1 base, the J end lost 1 base, and 11 bases lay between the germline ends. In nucleotides, the CDR3 is TGTGCCAGCAGTTACTTGGGAGTTGCGTCCTACAATGAGCAGTTCTTC. This sequence encodes CASSYLGVASYNEQFF.

This chain uses TRBV5-1 with TRBJ1-2, with 9 bases aligning to TRBD1. Germline V gives CDR1 SGHRS, CDR2 YFSETQ. The CDR3 contains 17 residues. The V segment lost 3 bases and the J segment 4 bases; nucleotides outside the gene matches: 13. Here the CDR3 DNA reads TGCGCCAGCAGCTATCGGACAGGGGATGAGGGTATCTATGGCTACACCTTC. This gives the protein CASSYRTGDEGIYGYTF.

This clone showed up just a few times. The rearrangement links TRBV7-8 to TRBJ2-2; D is perhaps TRBD1 (6 bases). V gave up 5 bases and J gave up 6 bases, with 16 bases separating them. CDR3 length: 15 amino acids. Looked up from germline, CDR1 is SGHVS and CDR2 is FQNEAQ. Written as DNA, the CDR3 is TGTGCCAGCAGCCCGAGGGCCAGGGGCGCCGGGGAGCTGTTTTTT. Its translation is CASSPRARGAGELFF.

The J gene is TRBJ2-5, the V gene TRBV2; 11 positions agree with TRBD2. V lost 6 bases to trimming and J lost 4 bases; unmatched junction nucleotides: 7. The CDR3 is 15 amino acids. CDR1 is SNHLY, CDR2 FYNNEI, per germline. CDR3 residues: CASRFSGRATETQYF. CDR3 nucleotide sequence: TGTGCCAGCAGATTTAGCGGGAGGGCCACAGAGACCCAGTACTTC.

The genes are TRBV2 and TRBJ2-5, with 9 nucleotides matching TRBD2. V trimming: 4 bases; J trimming: 5 bases; junction bases outside the gene matches: 8. CDR3 length equals 15 residues. Germline V gives CDR1 SNHLY, CDR2 FYNNEI. Written as DNA, the CDR3 is TGTGCCAGCAGTGTAGGGACTAGCTACCGGGAGACCCAGTACTTC. It is translated as CASSVGTSYRETQYF.

The rearrangement joins TRBV27 to TRBJ2-1, with 9 bases that match TRBD2. CDR3 length equals 15 residues. Germline values: CDR1 MNHEY, CDR2 SMNVEV (reference sequence). J was trimmed by 7 bases and V by 5 bases; bases with no gene match: 9. CDR3 in amino acids: CASSLWVAGENEQFF. CDR3 coding DNA: TGTGCCAGCAGTCTGTGGGTAGCGGGAGAAAATGAGCAGTTCTTC.

CDR3 loop: CASSPDLQDYEQYF. The CDR3 DNA follows: TGTGCCAGCTCACCAGACTTACAGGACTACGAGCAGTACTTC. The chain uses TRBV18 and TRBJ2-7, with TRBD1 as a possible D gene (5 bases). V dropped 2 bases and J dropped 3 bases, with 11 bases sitting between them. The CDR3 sequence is 14 residues long. Germline V gene sequence: CDR1 KGHSH, CDR2 LQKENI.

The CDR3 coding sequence is TGTGCCAGCAGCCGACAGGCGATGAACACTGAAGCTTTCTTT. Protein product: CASSRQAMNTEAFF. The rearrangement joins TRBV2 to TRBJ1-1; tentatively, D is TRBD1 (6 bases). The CDR3 is 14 residues long. The germline V gene has CDR1 SNHLY and CDR2 FYNNEI. Trimming pared 6 bases from V and 0 bases from J, leaving 11 bases between.

This clone was seen just once. V gene TRBV7-8 combines with J gene TRBJ1-4, with 9 bases fitting TRBD1. The CDR3 extends over 15 amino acids. The trim removed 3 bases at V and 7 bases at J, leaving 6 bases unmatched. Germline loops: CDR1 SGHVS, CDR2 FQNEAQ. The CDR3 DNA sequence: TGTGCCAGCAGCTTTGGGCGACAGGGGGGTGAAAAACTGTTTTTT. This codes for CASSFGRQGGEKLFF.

The genes are TRBV29-1 and TRBJ1-1, with D unresolved. Germline CDR1 SQVTM, CDR2 ANQGSEA. With 2 bases removed from V and 11 bases from J, the gap between germline ends came to 12 bases. CDR3 size: 11 residues. CDR3 sequence: CSVEIAMSAFF. Here the CDR3 DNA reads TGCAGCGTTGAAATCGCGATGTCGGCTTTCTTT.

The chain carries TRBV6-4 and TRBJ1-1; the D is unclear. This CDR3 has 13 residues. V was cut by 6 bases and J by 0 bases, with 8 bases left in between. Germline-derived CDR1 and CDR2 are MRHNA and SNTAGT. CDR3 loop: CASSPGLNTEAFF. In nucleotides, the CDR3 is TGTGCCAGCAGCCCAGGATTGAACACTGAAGCTTTCTTT.

The chain combines TRBV27 with TRBJ2-1; D remains ambiguous. Germline values: CDR1 MNHEY, CDR2 SMNVEV (reference sequence). Trimming stripped 8 bases from V and 0 bases from J, with 14 bases between. The CDR3 covers 15 residues. CDR3 bases: TGTGCCAGCCACCCAAGGAGAAGCTCCTACAATGAGCAGTTCTTC. This codes for CASHPRRSSYNEQFF.